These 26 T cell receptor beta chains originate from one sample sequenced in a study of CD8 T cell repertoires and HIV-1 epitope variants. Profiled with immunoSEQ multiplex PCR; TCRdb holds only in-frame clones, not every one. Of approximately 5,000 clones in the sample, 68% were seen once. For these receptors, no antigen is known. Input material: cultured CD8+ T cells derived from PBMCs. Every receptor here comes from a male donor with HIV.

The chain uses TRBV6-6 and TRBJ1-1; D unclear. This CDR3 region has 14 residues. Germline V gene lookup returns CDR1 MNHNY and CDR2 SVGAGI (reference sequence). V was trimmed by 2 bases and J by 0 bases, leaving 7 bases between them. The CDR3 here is CASSYERMNTEAFF. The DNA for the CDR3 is TGTGCCAGCAGTTACGAACGGATGAACACTGAAGCTTTCTTT.

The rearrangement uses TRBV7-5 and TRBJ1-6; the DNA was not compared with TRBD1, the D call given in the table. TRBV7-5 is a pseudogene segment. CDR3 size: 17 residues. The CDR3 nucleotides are TGTGTCAGAAGCACCAATCGGGCAGGGGTAGGGGATTCACCCCTCCACTTT. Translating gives CVRSTNRAGVGDSPLHF.

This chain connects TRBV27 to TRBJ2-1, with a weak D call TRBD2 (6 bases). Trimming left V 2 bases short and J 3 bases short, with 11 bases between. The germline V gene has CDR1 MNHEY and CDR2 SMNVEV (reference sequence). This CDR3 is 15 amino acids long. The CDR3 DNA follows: TGTGCCAGCAGTTTAGCGGGGCTTGGCTACAATGAGCAGTTCTTC. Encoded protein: CASSLAGLGYNEQFF.

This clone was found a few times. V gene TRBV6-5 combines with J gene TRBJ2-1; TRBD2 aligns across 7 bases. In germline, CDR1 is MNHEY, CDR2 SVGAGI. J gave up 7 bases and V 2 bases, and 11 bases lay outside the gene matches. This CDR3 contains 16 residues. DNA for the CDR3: TGTGCCAGCAGTTACACCCCGAGCGGGGCTAAGAATGAGCAGTTCTTC. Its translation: CASSYTPSGAKNEQFF.

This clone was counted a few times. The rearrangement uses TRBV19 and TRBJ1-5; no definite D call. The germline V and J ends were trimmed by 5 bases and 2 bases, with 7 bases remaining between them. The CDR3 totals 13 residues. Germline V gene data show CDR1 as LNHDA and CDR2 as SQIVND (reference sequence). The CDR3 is CASSVDGNQPQHF. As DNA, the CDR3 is TGTGCCAGTAGTGTCGACGGCAATCAGCCCCAGCATTTT. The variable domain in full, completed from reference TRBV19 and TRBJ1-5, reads DGGITQSPKYLFRKEGQNVTLSCEQNLNHDAMYWYRQDPGQGLRLIYYSQIVNDFQKGDIAEGYSVSREKKESFPLTVTSAQKNPTAFYLCASSVDGNQPQHFGDGTRLSIL.

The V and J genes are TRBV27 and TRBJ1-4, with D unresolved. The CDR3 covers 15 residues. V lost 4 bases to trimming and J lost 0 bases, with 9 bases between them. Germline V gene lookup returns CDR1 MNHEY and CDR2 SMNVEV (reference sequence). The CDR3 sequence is CASSWNTATNEKLFF. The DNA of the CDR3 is TGTGCCAGCAGTTGGAACACTGCAACTAATGAAAAACTGTTTTTT.

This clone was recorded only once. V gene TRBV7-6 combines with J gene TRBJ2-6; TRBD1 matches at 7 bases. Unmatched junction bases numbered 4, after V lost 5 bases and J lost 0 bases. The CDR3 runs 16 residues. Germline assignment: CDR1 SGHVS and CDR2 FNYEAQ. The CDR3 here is CASSTRQGSGANVLTF. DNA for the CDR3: TGTGCCAGCAGCACGCGACAGGGCTCTGGGGCCAACGTCCTGACTTTC.

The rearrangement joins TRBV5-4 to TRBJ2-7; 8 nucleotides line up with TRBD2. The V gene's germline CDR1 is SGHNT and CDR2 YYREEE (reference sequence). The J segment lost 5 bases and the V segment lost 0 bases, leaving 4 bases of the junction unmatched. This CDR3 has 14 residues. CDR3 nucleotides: TGTGCCAGCAGCTTGGGCGGGGGGAACAACGAGCAGTACTTC. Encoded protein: CASSLGGGNNEQYF.

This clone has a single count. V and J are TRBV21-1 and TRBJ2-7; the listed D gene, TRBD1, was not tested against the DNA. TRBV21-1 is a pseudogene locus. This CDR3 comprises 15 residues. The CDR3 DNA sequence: TGTGCCAACCTACCCAGGGACATATCTTGTGGCGAGCAGTACTTC. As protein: CANLPRDISCGEQYF.

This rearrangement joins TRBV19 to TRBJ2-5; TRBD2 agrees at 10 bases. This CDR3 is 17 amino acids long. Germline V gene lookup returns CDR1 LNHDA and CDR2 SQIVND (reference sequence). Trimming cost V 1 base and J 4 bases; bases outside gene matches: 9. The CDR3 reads CASSIGESGGAGETQYF. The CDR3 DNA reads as TGTGCCAGTAGTATAGGAGAGAGCGGGGGGGCCGGAGAGACCCAGTACTTC.

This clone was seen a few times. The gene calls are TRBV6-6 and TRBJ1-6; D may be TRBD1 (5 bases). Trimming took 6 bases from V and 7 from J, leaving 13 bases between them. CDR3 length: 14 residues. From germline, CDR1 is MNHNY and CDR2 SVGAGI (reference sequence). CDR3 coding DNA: TGTGCCAGCAGCGGAGGGGCAGAGAATTCACCCCTCCACTTT. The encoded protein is CASSGGAENSPLHF.

The CDR3 sequence is CASSLGTVNTGELFF. The CDR3 DNA is TGTGCCAGCAGTCTCGGGACAGTTAACACCGGGGAGCTGTTTTTT. The V and J genes are TRBV28 and TRBJ2-2; 7 bases align to TRBD1. The V and J ends lost 5 bases and 2 bases, in that order; junction bases with no gene match: 5. Germline lookup yields CDR1 MDHEN and CDR2 SYDVKM. The CDR3 is 15 residues long.

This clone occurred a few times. The CDR3 region is CATSDGTGGIGEQYF. The DNA for the CDR3 is TGTGCCACCAGCGATGGGACAGGTGGCATTGGCGAGCAGTACTTC. The V call is TRBV15, the J call TRBJ2-7; 8 bases fit TRBD1. This CDR3 region has 15 residues. Germline trimming cut 5 bases from V and 6 bases from J; bases unmatched to any gene: 12. Germline assignment: CDR1 LNHNV and CDR2 YYDKDF (reference sequence).

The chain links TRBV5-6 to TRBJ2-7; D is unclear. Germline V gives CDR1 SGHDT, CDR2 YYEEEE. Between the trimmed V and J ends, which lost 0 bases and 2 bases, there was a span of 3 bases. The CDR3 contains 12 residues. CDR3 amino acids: CASSLAAYEQYF. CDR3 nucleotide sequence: TGTGCCAGCAGCTTGGCGGCCTACGAGCAGTACTTC.

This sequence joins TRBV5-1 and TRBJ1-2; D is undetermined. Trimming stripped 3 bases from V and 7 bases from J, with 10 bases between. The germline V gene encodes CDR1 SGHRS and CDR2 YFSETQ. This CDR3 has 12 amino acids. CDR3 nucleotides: TGCGCCAGCAGCTACAGATTGGGTGGCTACACCTTC. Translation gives CASSYRLGGYTF.

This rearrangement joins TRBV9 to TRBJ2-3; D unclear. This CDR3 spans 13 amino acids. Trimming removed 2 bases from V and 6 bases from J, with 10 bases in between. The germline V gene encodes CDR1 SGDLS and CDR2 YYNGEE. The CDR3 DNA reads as TGTGCCAGCAGCGTTGATAGTTGGGATACGCAGTATTTT. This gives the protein CASSVDSWDTQYF. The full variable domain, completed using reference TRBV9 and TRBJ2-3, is DSGVTQTPKHLITATGQRVTLRCSPRSGDLSVYWYQQSLDQGLQFLIQYYNGEERAKGNILERFSAQQFPDLHSELNLSSLELGDSALYFCASSVDSWDTQYFGPGTRLTVL.

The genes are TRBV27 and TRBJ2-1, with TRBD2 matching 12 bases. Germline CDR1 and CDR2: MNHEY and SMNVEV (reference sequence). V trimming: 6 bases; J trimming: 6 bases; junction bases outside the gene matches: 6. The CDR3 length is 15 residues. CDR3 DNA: TGTGCCAGCAGCCTAACTAGCGGGGGGAGCAATGAGCAGTTCTTC. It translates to CASSLTSGGSNEQFF.

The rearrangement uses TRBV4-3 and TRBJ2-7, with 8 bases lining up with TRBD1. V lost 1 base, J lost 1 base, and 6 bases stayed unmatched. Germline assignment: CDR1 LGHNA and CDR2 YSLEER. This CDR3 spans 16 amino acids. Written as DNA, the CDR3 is TGCGCCAGCAGCCAAGGTTGGAGACAGGGGTCCTACGAGCAGTACTTC. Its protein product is CASSQGWRQGSYEQYF.

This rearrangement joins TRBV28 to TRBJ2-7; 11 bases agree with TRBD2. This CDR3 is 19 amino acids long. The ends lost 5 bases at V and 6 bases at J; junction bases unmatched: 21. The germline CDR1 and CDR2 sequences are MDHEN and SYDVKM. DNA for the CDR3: TGTGCCAGCAGTCGACCGTACCGGGCTAGCGGGAGGCCCGGCTCCGAGCAGTACTTC. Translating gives CASSRPYRASGRPGSEQYF.

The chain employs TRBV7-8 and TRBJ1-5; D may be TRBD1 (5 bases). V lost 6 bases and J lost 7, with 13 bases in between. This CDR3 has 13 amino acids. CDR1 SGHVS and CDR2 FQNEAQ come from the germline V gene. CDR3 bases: TGTGCCAGCAGGGGGCTTGTCACCCAGCCCCAGCATTTT. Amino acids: CASRGLVTQPQHF. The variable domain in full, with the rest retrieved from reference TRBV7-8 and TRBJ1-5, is GAGVSQSPRYKVAKRGQDVALRCDPISGHVSLFWYQQALGQGPEFLTYFQNEAQLDKSGLPSDRFFAERPEGSVSTLKIQRTQQEDSAVYLCASRGLVTQPQHFGDGTRLSIL.

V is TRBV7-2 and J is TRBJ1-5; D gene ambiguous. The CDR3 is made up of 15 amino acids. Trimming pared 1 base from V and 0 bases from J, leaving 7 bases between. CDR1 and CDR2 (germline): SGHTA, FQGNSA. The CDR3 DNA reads TGTGCCAGCAGCTTAGAAGGTTATAGCAATCAGCCCCAGCATTTT. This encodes CASSLEGYSNQPQHF.

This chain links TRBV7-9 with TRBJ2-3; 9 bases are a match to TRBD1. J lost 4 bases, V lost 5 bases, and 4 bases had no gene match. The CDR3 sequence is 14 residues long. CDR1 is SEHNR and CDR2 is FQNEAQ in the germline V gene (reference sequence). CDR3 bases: TGTGCCAGCAGCCCGACAGGGGGTCCAGATACGCAGTATTTT. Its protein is CASSPTGGPDTQYF. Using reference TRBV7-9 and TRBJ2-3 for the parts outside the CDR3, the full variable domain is DTGVSQNPRHKITKRGQNVTFRCDPISEHNRLYWYRQTLGQGPEFLTYFQNEAQLEKSRLLSDRFSAERPKGSFSTLEIQRTEQGDSAMYLCASSPTGGPDTQYFGPGTRLTVL.

The DNA for the CDR3 is TGCGCCAGCAGCCAAGAATCCGCAACCTACGAGCAGTACTTC. It codes for CASSQESATYEQYF. The chain recombines TRBV4-3 with TRBJ2-7; D call uncertain. The germline V and J ends were trimmed by 0 bases and 2 bases, with 8 bases remaining between them. This CDR3 contains 14 residues. Per germline, CDR1 LGHNA and CDR2 YSLEER.

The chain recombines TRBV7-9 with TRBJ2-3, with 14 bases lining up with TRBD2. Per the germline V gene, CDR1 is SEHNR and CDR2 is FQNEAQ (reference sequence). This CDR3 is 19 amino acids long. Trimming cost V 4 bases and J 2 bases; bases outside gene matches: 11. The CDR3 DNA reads TGTGCCAGCAGCTACGGGACTAGCGGGGGTGAGTGGGCCACAGATACGCAGTATTTT. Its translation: CASSYGTSGGEWATDTQYF.

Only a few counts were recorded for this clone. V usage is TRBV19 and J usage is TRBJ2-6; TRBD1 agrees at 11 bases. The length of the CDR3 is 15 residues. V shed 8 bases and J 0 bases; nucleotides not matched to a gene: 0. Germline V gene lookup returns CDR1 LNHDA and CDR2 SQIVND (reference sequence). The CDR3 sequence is CASGTGGSGANVLTF. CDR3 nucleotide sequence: TGTGCCAGTGGGACAGGGGGCTCTGGGGCCAACGTCCTGACTTTC.

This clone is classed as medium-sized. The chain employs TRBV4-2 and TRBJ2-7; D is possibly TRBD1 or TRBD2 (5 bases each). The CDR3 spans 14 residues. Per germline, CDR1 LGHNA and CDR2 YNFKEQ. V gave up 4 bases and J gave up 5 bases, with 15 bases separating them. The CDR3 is CASSPTGGRDEQYF. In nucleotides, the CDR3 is TGTGCCAGCAGCCCTACAGGCGGGCGGGACGAGCAGTACTTC.